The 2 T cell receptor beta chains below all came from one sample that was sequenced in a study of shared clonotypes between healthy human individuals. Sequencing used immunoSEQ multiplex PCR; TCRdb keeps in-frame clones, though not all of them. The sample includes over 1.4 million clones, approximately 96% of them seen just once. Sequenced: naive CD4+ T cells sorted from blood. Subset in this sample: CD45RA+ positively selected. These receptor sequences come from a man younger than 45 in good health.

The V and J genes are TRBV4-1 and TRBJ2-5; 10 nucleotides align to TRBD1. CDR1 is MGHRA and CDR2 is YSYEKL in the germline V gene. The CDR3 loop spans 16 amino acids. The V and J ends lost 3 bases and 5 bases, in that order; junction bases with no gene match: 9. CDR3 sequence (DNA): TGCGCCAGCAGCCAGCGGCCCGGGACAGGGGACGAGACCCAGTACTTC. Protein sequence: CASSQRPGTGDETQYF.

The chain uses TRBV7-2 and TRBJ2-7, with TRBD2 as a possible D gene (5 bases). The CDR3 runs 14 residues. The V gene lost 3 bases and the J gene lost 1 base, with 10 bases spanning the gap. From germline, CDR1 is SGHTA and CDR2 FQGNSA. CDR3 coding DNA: TGTGCCAGCAGCTTTTCATCGGGGTCCTACGAGCAGTACTTC. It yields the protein CASSFSSGSYEQYF. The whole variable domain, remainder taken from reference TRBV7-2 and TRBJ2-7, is GAGVSQSPSNKVTEKGKDVELRCDPISGHTALYWYRQSLGQGLEFLIYFQGNSAPDKSGLPSDRFSAERTGGSVSTLTIQRTQQEDSAVYLCASSFSSGSYEQYFGPGTRLTVT.